This TCR beta chain originates from a study of shared clonotypes between healthy human individuals. Study background: Researchers assigned three CD4 naive, three CD4 memory, two CD8 naive and one CD8 memory plate to each donor.

Study conclusions and caveats: The study found lower generation probabilities in non-shared clonotypes than in those shared by all four donors.

Trimming took 9 bases from V and 0 from J, leaving 9 bases between them. In germline, CDR1 is SGHAT, CDR2 FQNNGV. The CDR3 covers 13 residues. Clones were sequenced by immunoSEQ multiplex PCR, and TCRdb holds only the in-frame ones, with some missing. Here the sample spans about 1.5 million clones, nearly 99% being singletons. On this clone: Its antigen is not identified.

The rearrangement uses TRBV11-2 and TRBJ1-3; D not resolved. The TCR sequence derives from a young man in good health. Sequencing input: naive CD4+ T cells sorted from blood. Described subset: CD45RA+ positively selected. The DNA for the CDR3 is TGTGCCAGTACGGAAAGCTCTGGAAACACCATATATTTT. Translated, it gives CASTESSGNTIYF.